The rows below give T cell receptor beta chains drawn from one sample of a study of blood T cell repertoires in COVID-19. The repertoire was sequenced with immunoSEQ multiplex PCR; TCRdb's copy has only in-frame clones and lacks some. The sample includes about 60,000 clones, about 90% of them seen just once. The sequencing input was peripheral blood. These receptors were collected from a human donor with acute or convalescent COVID-19. The donor label of this sample is uncertain. CDR3s leave out the opening cysteine and the closing phenylalanine or tryptophan.

j_call: TRBJ2-1; v_call: TRBV6-1; cdr3_aa: ASSENFGGILTRSEQF
j_call: TRBJ2-1; v_call: TRBV5-1; cdr3_aa: ASSLASGRLGNEQF
j_call: TRBJ1-3; v_call: TRBV6-1; cdr3_aa: ASSDPYRGGDTIY
j_call: TRBJ1-5; v_call: TRBV2; cdr3_aa: ATNGQGAGQPQH
j_call: TRBJ1-3; v_call: TRBV5-1; cdr3_aa: ASSPPSSGNTIY
j_call: TRBJ2-1; v_call: TRBV19; cdr3_aa: ASSIDRTSGRIYGEQF
j_call: TRBJ1-1; v_call: TRBV6-5; cdr3_aa: ATKQGMNTEAF
j_call: TRBJ2-2; v_call: TRBV2; cdr3_aa: ARQASGMLGGELF
j_call: TRBJ2-2; v_call: TRBV5-4; cdr3_aa: ASSLELGGTGELF
j_call: TRBJ2-5; v_call: TRBV6-2/TRBV6-3; cdr3_aa: ASSDPDRVETQY
j_call: TRBJ1-2; v_call: TRBV7-2; cdr3_aa: ASSFGRDYGYT
j_call: TRBJ2-1; v_call: TRBV19; cdr3_aa: ASSIDPGSNEQF
j_call: TRBJ2-3; v_call: TRBV11-3; cdr3_aa: ASSQTGVETDTQY
j_call: TRBJ2-2; v_call: TRBV19; cdr3_aa: ASSRQGANTGELF
j_call: TRBJ2-1; v_call: TRBV6-5; cdr3_aa: ASSFLGTGGHNEQF
j_call: TRBJ2-7; v_call: TRBV7-8; cdr3_aa: ASSLITKGEQY
j_call: TRBJ1-4; v_call: TRBV5-1; cdr3_aa: ASSLGQLNEKLF
j_call: TRBJ2-2; v_call: TRBV9; cdr3_aa: ASSVDLRAKVGELF
j_call: TRBJ1-4; v_call: TRBV19; cdr3_aa: ASSNRGPNEKLF